This T cell receptor (beta chain) emerged from a study of CD8 T cells in Susac syndrome (dated by TCRdb to the late 2010s). In terms of the full investigation: Of the Susac syndrome patients who were sequenced, roughly eight were in clinical remission while 5 or 6 had clinically active disease. At the time of blood withdrawal, Susac syndrome patients were either therapy-naive, taking corticosteroids (with some also receiving IVIg), or on IVIg alone. Repertoire sequencing was used to test whether CD8+ T cell activation and differentiation in Susac syndrome was antigen driven. The full study reports these points: In patients with Susac syndrome, the CD4+ T cell repertoire showed no detectable clonal expansion. The number of individuals in the TCR sequencing and HLA analysis was recognized as being relatively small.

For this clonotype: The antigen it recognizes is unknown. Base quality data are lacking; no much larger clone is found one base away.

RNA was extracted with the RNeasy kit and 0.5 to 1 ug was reverse transcribed using random hexamers. The immunoSEQ multiplex PCR assay, which covers 54 Vbeta and 13 Jbeta segments, was used to amplify TCR beta CDR3 regions. To correct PCR amplification bias, a synthetic template baseline was used for both primer optimization and computational correction. The source study handled its data this way. Only productive sequences were kept, with reads annotated to V, D and J genes according to IMGT and analyzed in immunoSEQ Analyzer. Clonality was calculated as one minus the Shannon entropy normalized by log2 of the number of productive unique sequences. For each patient and control, public and private clones were evaluated within the 100 most prevalent clones. Clones were defined as Susac-specific if absent from the healthy and MS cohorts, from around 1,100 published viral clones and from other ImmuneACCESS disease sequences. Clones were called with MiXCR by TCRdb after fastp trimmed the public reads at Q25, and only in-frame beta chains were retained. When rows share a CDR3 protein, they turn into one entry using the most common DNA and genes. The V and J calls and clone size are TCRdb's, not the authors'. Recorded for this sample are roughly 250,000 distinct CDR3 sequences; 90% to 97% of them occurred a single time. About 0.1% of the sample goes to the ten largest clones.

Peripheral blood CD8+ and CD4+ T cells from healthy donors, Susac syndrome patients and multiple sclerosis patients were profiled using high-throughput TCR beta sequencing. Recently defined diagnostic criteria for definite or probable disease were met by the Susac syndrome patients. Bulk CD8+ and CD4+ T cells were purified magnetically by negative isolation, whereas CD8+ TEMRA cells were enriched by FACS. Blood was collected in EDTA tubes and processed within 24 hours, with PBMCs isolated through density gradient centrifugation. PBMCs intended for TCR sequencing were frozen in liquid nitrogen and were later thawed in a 37 degrees C water bath. The sorted or isolated CD4+, CD8+ and CD8+ TEMRA cells had a purity of 90% or higher. The receptor's source is a human donor with Susac syndrome. Sequenced material: CD4+ T cells from PBMCs.

The DNA reads as follows: TGCGCCAGCAGCCAAGAGGCTCTTCGAGAAAAACTGTTTTTT. This encodes CASSQEALREKLFF. The chain links TRBV4-1 with TRBJ1-4; the D gene assignment is ambiguous. Per the germline V gene, MGHRA is the CDR1 and YSYEKL is the CDR2. The CDR3 goes from the cysteine to the phenylalanine over 14 residues. Of all the DNA, just the CDR3 is kept, 42 bases in frame from base 1. The trim is 0 bases for V and 8 bases for J, with a gap of 10 bases between the germline ends.